This T cell receptor beta chain originates from a study of blood T cell repertoires in COVID-19. In the study overall: Whether acute or convalescent, the COVID-19 samples came from the United States, Italy and Spain. The cDNA or gDNA used as material had been derived from T cells, B-cell-depleted T cells, or PBMCs.

This clone has only one observation. Germline V gene data show CDR1 as SNHLY and CDR2 as FYNNEI. This CDR3 has 15 amino acids. Germline trimming cut 8 bases from V and 7 bases from J; bases unmatched to any gene: 13. In the original processing: Amplifying reference gene primers gave estimates of nucleated cell counts. Produced via immunoSEQ multiplex PCR; TCRdb's table is partial and in-frame only. D and trimming come from the DNA, and the V and J calls and clone size come from that table. This table has roughly 83,000 clones, around 88% appearing once. Material: peripheral blood. The source is a man aged 50-59 years with active COVID-19. V usage is TRBV2 and J usage is TRBJ2-7; TRBD1 agrees at 11 bases. The CDR3 is CASLQRTGGLVEQYF. For the CDR3, the DNA is TGTGCCAGCCTGCAGAGGACAGGGGGCCTGGTGGAGCAGTACTTC.